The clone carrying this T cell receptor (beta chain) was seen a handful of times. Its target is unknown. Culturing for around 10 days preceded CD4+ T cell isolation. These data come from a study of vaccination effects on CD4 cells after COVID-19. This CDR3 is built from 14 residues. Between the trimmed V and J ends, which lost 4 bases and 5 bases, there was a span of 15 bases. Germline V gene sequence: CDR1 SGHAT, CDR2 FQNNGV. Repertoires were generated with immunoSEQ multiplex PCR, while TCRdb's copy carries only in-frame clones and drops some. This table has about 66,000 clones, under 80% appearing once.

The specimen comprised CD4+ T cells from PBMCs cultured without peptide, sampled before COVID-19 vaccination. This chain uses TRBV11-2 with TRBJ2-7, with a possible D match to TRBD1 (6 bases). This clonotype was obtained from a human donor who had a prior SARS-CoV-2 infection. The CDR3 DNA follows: TGTGCCAGCAGCTCCCCCGCCAGGGGCCACGAGCAGTACTTC. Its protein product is CASSSPARGHEQYF.